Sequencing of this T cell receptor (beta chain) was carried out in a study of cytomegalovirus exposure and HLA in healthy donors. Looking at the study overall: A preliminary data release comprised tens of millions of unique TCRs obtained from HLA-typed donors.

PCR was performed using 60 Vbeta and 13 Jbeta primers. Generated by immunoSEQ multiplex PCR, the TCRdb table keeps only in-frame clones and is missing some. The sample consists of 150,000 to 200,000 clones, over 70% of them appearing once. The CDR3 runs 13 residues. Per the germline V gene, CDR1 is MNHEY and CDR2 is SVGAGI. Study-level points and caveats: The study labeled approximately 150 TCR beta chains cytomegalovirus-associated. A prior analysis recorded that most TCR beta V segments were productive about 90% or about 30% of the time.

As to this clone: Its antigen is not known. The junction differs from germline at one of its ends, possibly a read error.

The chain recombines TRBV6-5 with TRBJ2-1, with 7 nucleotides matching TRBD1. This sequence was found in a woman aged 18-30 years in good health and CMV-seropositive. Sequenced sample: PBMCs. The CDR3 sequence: CASSYLDPGQQVF. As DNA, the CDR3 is TGTGCCAGCAGTTACCTCGATCCGGGACAGCAGGTCTTC.